These 13 T cell receptor beta chains originate from one sample sequenced in a study of T-cell reconstitution after alpha-beta-depleted transplantation in children. A TCRbeta library incorporating unique molecular identifiers was prepared. TCRdb redid the calling of the PCR reads with MiXCR, one entry per CDR3 protein. The repertoire consists of about 470,000 distinct CDR3 sequences, with over 40% occurring once and the leading ten covering roughly 27%. Sample: PBMCs, taken before TCRalphabeta/CD19-depleted stem cell transplant. These receptors were obtained from a girl aged 2 to 10 with aplastic anemia, due to receive a stem cell transplant.

The chain couples TRBV20-1 to TRBJ1-5; no reliable D call. The V end lost 0 bases, the J end lost 0 bases, and 6 bases lay between the germline ends. There are 14 residues in the CDR3. CDR1 is DFQATT and CDR2 is SNEGSKA in the germline V gene (reference sequence). CDR3 sequence reads: CSAREGGSNQPQHF. CDR3 DNA sequence: TGCAGTGCTAGAGAAGGCGGTAGCAATCAGCCCCAGCATTTT.

This clonotype was detected a few times. J is TRBJ2-7 and V is TRBV7-6; D ambiguous. The V end was cut by 2 bases, the J end by 1 base, with 9 bases between. Germline lookup yields CDR1 SGHVS and CDR2 FNYEAQ. The CDR3 totals 14 residues. The DNA for the CDR3 is TGTGCCAGCAGCTTATTTAAGGGATCCTACGAGCAGTACTTC. It specifies CASSLFKGSYEQYF.

This chain links TRBV28 with TRBJ2-5, with 11 bases identical to TRBD1. The germline V gene encodes CDR1 MDHEN and CDR2 SYDVKM. The junction had 3 bases not matched to a gene; V was cut back by 5 bases and J by 4 bases. CDR3 length: 14 residues. The CDR3 spells CASSLGQGVETQYF. The DNA of the CDR3 is TGTGCCAGCAGTCTGGGACAGGGGGTAGAGACCCAGTACTTC.

With respect to this clonotype: One junction end does not reproduce the germline sequence, and a read error may be involved. The rearrangement links TRBV7-2 to TRBJ1-6; the match to TRBD1 covers 9 bases. CDR1 and CDR2 (germline): SGHTA, FQGNSA. CDR3 size: 15 residues. CDR3 sequence: CANSVPGTGTSPLHF. The CDR3 DNA is TGTGCCAACAGCGTCCCCGGGACAGGGACCTCACCCCTCCACTTT.

This clonotype was seen ten or more times. The chain has TRBV29-1 and TRBJ1-4, with D maybe TRBD1 (5 bases). Germline-derived CDR1 and CDR2 are SQVTM and ANQGSEA. Trimming removed 1 base at V and 4 bases at J, with 10 bases between. The CDR3 sequence is 14 residues long. This CDR3 reads CSVEGSTDNEKLFF. For the CDR3, the DNA is TGCAGCGTTGAAGGGTCGACAGATAATGAAAAACTGTTTTTT.

This clonotype was counted at least ten times. The chain couples TRBV9 to TRBJ1-2; TRBD1 agrees at 7 bases. This CDR3 has 15 residues. Germline values: CDR1 SGDLS, CDR2 YYNGEE. V lost 4 bases to trimming and J lost 8 bases; unmatched junction nucleotides: 14. The CDR3 nucleotides are TGTGCCAGCAGCCCCGGGACAGCGTTACTCGGGGGCTACACCTTC. The encoded protein is CASSPGTALLGGYTF.

Turning to this clonotype: A much larger clone differs from this one at a single base, so this may be a read error. The chain couples TRBV3-1 to TRBJ2-5; 7 nucleotides line up with TRBD2. Germline lookup yields CDR1 LGHDT and CDR2 YNNKEL (reference sequence). This CDR3 has 20 residues. CDR3 DNA: TGTGCCAGCACCCAAGACCTACCCGGTTCGGGAGGATCCGCGAAAGAGACCCAGTACTTC. This sequence encodes CASTQDLPGSGGSAKETQYF.

The rearrangement joins TRBV5-1 to TRBJ2-5, with D possibly TRBD1 on 5 matching bases. Looked up from germline, CDR1 is SGHRS and CDR2 is YFSETQ. The germline V and J ends were trimmed by 4 bases and 5 bases, with 21 bases remaining between them. The CDR3 is 16 amino acids. The CDR3: CASSPDIQGRLETQYF. The CDR3 DNA reads TGCGCCAGCAGCCCAGATATCCAGGGTCGTTTGGAGACCCAGTACTTC.

V usage is TRBV5-1 and J usage is TRBJ2-2; 8 bases are shared with TRBD1. V gave up 4 bases and J gave up 5 bases; unmatched junction bases: 10. The CDR3 totals 16 residues. Germline V lookup: CDR1 SGHRS, CDR2 YFSETQ. The CDR3 DNA sequence: TGCGCCAGCAGCCACATCCCGGACAGGGCAACCGGGGAGCTGTTTTTT. Translating gives CASSHIPDRATGELFF.

The gene calls are TRBV29-1 and TRBJ1-1; D gene ambiguous. Per the germline V gene, CDR1 is SQVTM and CDR2 is ANQGSEA. Trimming pared 6 bases from V and 2 bases from J, leaving 10 bases between. The length of the CDR3 is 12 residues. The CDR3 spells CSVDDLNTEAFF. The CDR3 coding sequence is TGCAGCGTGGACGACCTTAACACTGAAGCTTTCTTT.

About this clonotype: Germline is not matched at one junction end, which may reflect a read error. This chain connects TRBV12-3 or TRBV12-4 to TRBJ2-5; D is perhaps TRBD1 or TRBD2 (5 bases each). CDR3 length: 12 residues. The CDR3 coding sequence is TGTGCCAGCGGGGCTAGCCGAGAGACCCGGTACTTC. This sequence encodes CASGASRETRYF.

This clonotype was seen a few times. The chain joins TRBV29-1 to TRBJ2-3, with TRBD2 matching over 12 bases. Germline CDR1 and CDR2: SQVTM and ANQGSEA. J was trimmed by 2 bases and V by 6 bases; bases with no gene match: 12. This CDR3 comprises 17 residues. The CDR3 sequence: CSVPTSGSYQYTDTQYF. CDR3 nucleotide sequence: TGCAGCGTCCCGACTAGCGGGAGCTATCAATACACAGATACGCAGTATTTT.

The rearrangement links TRBV19 to TRBJ2-1; D call uncertain. V was cut by 5 bases and J by 2 bases, with 7 bases left in between. The CDR3 consists of 13 residues. Per the germline V gene, CDR1 is LNHDA and CDR2 is SQIVND (reference sequence). The CDR3 bases are TGTGCCAGTAGTTTCACAGCCTACAATGAGCAGTTCTTC. Its translation: CASSFTAYNEQFF.